The 8 T cell receptor beta chains in this list originate from one sample, sequenced in a study of monozygotic twins with inflammatory bowel disease. Reprocessing the 5' RACE reads, TCRdb reports a single entry for every CDR3 protein and omits DNA. The sample features around 100,000 distinct CDR3 sequences, with under 2.5% in its top ten. Sequenced sample: blood. These receptors all come from a human donor with ulcerative colitis or Crohn's disease, or a healthy co-twin of an affected twin (not recorded which).

The chain has TRBV5-1 and TRBJ2-1; TCRdb designates TRBD1, a call that cannot be tested without DNA. The CDR3 loop spans 16 amino acids. Germline CDR1 reads SGHRS; CDR2 reads YFSETQ. The CDR3 region is CASSTDTGGRYNEQFF. Using reference TRBV5-1 and TRBJ2-1 for the parts outside the CDR3, the full variable domain is KAGVTQTPRYLIKTRGQQVTLSCSPISGHRSVSWYQQTPGQGLQFLFEYFSETQRNKGNFPGRFSGRQFSNSRSEMNVSTLELGDSALYLCASSTDTGGRYNEQFFGPGTRLTVL.

This chain uses TRBV9 with TRBJ1-4; TCRdb lists TRBD1, though no DNA is available to test this call. Germline V gene lookup returns CDR1 SGDLS and CDR2 YYNGEE. The CDR3 has 18 residues. CDR3 sequence reads: CASSVRPVLGQNNEKLFF.

The rearrangement joins TRBV7-2 to TRBJ2-2. Germline lookup yields CDR1 SGHTA and CDR2 FQGNSA. The CDR3 totals 14 residues. The CDR3 sequence is CASSGSGGAGELFF.

The J gene is TRBJ1-2, the V gene TRBV20-1. Germline loops: CDR1 DFQATT, CDR2 SNEGSKA (reference sequence). The length of the CDR3 is 14 residues. The CDR3 here is CSARAEGLIAGYTF.

The chain carries TRBV6-2 or TRBV6-3 and TRBJ1-2. Germline-derived CDR1 and CDR2 are MNHEY and SVGEGT. The CDR3 covers 12 residues. The CDR3 sequence: CASKGRAYGYTF.

This chain links TRBV7-7 with TRBJ2-7; the TCRdb D gene call, TRBD2, has no DNA to confirm it. This CDR3 contains 18 residues. In germline, CDR1 is SSHAT, CDR2 FNYEAQ (reference sequence). Here the CDR3 reads CASSLTSGRAGFSYEQYF.

The chain couples TRBV4-2 to TRBJ2-3; TCRdb returns TRBD1, unconfirmable since there is no DNA. The CDR3 loop spans 16 amino acids. Germline V CDR1 and CDR2: LGHNA, YNFKEQ. The CDR3 here is CASSQDLPGLTDTQYF.

The rearrangement joins TRBV30 to TRBJ1-1. The CDR3 sequence is 15 residues long. Germline CDR1 is GTSNPN and CDR2 is SVGIG (reference sequence). The CDR3 spells CAWSSGTAMNTEAFF.